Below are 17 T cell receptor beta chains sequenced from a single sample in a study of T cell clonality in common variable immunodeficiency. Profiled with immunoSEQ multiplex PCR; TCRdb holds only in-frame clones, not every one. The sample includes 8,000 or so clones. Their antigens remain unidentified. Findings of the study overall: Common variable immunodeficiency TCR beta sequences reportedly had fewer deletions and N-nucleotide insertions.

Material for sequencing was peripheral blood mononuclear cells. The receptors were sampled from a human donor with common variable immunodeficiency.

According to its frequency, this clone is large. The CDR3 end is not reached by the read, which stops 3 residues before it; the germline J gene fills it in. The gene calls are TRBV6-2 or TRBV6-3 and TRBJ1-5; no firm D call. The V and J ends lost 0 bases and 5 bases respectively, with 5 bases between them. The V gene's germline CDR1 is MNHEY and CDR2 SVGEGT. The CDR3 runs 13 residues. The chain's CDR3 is CASSYSRDQPQHF. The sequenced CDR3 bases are TGTGCCAGCAGTTACTCGAGGGATCAGCCC.

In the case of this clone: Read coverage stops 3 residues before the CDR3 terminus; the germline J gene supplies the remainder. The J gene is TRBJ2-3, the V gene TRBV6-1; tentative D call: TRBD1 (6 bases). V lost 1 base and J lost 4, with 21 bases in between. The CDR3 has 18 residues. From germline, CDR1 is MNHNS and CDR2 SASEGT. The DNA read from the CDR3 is TGTGCCAGCAGTGAAGTCTTACGACAGGCATTTTCCCCAGATACG. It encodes CASSEVLRQAFSPDT. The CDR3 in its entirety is CASSEVLRQAFSPDTQYF.

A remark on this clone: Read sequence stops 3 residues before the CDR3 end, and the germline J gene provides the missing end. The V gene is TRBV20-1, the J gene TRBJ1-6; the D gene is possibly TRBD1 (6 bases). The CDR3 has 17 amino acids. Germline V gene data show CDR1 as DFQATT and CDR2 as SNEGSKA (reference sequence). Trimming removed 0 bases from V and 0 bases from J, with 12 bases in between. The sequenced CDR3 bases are TGCAGTGCTAGAGATTTTGGAGGGGGCTCCTATAATTCACCC. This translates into CSARDFGGGSYNSP. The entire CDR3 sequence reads CSARDFGGGSYNSPLHF.

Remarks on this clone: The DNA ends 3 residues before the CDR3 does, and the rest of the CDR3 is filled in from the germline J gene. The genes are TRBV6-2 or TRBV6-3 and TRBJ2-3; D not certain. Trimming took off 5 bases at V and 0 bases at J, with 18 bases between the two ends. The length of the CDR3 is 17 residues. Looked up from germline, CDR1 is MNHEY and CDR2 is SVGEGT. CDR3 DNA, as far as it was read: TGTGCCAGCAGTCGACCTAGTTTGGCCCAAAGCACAGATACG. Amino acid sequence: CASSRPSLAQSTDT. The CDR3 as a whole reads CASSRPSLAQSTDTQYF.

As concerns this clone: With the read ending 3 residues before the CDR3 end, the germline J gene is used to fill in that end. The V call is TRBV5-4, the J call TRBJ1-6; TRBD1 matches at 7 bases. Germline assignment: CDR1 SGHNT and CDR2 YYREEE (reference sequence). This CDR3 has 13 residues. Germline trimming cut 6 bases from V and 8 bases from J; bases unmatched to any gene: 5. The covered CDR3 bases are TGTGCCAGCAATCGAGACAGGGATTCACCC. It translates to CASNRDRDSP. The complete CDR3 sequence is CASNRDRDSPLHF.

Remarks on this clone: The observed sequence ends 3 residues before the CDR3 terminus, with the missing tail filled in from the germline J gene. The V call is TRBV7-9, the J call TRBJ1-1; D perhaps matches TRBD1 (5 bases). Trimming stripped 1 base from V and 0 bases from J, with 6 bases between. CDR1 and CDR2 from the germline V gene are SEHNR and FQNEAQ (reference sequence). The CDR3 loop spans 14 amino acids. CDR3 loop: CASSLGQMNTEAFF. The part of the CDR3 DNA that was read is TGTGCCAGCAGCTTAGGACAGATGAACACTGAA.

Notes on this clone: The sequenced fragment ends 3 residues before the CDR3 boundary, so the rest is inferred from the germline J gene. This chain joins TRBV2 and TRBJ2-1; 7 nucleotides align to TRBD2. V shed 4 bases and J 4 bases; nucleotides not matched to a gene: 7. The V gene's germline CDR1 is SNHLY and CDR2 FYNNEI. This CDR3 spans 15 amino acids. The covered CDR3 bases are TGTGCCAGCAGTGCCCCGCGGGAGAGGTACAATGAG. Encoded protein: CASSAPRERYNE. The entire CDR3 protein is CASSAPRERYNEQFF.

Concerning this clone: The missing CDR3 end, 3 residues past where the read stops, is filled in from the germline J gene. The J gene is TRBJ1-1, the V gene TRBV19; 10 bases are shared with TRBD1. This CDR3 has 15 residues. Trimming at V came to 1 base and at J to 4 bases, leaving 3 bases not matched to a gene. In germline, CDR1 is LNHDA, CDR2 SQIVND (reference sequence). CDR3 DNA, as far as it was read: TGTGCCAGTAGTATAGTTGGACAGGGGGTCACTGAA. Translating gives CASSIVGQGVTE. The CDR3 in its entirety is CASSIVGQGVTEAFF.

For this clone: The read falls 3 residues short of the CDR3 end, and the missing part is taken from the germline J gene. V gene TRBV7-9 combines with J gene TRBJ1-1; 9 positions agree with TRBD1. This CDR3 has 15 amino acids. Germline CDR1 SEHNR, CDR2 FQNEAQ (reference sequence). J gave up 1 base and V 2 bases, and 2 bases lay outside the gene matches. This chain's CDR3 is CASSLHRGPNTEAFF. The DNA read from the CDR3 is TGTGCCAGCAGCTTACACAGGGGGCCGAACACTGAA.

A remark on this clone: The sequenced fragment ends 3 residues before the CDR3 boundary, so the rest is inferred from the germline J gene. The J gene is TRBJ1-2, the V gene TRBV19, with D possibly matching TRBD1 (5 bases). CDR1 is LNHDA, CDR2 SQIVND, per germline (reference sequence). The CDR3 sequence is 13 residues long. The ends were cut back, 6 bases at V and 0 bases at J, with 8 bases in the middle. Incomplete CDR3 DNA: TGTGCCAGTAGGGGACTAGCTAACTATGGC. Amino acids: CASRGLANYG. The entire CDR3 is CASRGLANYGYTF.

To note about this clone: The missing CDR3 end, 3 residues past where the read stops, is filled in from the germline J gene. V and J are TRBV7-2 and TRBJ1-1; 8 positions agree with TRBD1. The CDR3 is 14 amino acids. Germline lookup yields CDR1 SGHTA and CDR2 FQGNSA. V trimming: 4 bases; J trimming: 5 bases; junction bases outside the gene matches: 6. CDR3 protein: CASSSQGARTEAFF. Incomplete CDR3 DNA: TGTGCCAGCAGCTCCCAGGGGGCGAGGACTGAA.

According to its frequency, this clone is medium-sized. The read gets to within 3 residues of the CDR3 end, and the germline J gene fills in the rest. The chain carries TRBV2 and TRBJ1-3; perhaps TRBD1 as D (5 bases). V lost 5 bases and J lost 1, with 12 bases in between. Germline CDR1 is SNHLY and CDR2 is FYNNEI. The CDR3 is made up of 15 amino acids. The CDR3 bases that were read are TGTGCCAGCAGTAACCTAAGGGGATCTGGAAACACC. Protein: CASSNLRGSGNT. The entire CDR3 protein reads CASSNLRGSGNTIYF.

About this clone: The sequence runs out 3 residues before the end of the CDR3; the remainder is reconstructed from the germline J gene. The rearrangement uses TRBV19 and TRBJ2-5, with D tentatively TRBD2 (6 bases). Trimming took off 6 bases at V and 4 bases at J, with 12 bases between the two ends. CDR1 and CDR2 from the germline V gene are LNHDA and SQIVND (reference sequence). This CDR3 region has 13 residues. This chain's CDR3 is CASSRLVLETQYF. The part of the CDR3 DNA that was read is TGTGCCAGTAGCCGACTAGTATTAGAGACC.

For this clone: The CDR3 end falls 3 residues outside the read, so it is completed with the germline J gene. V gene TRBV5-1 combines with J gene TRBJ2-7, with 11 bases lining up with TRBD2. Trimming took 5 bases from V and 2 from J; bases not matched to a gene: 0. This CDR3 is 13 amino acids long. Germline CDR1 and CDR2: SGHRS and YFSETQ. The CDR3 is CASRTSGTYEQYF. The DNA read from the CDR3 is TGCGCCAGCAGGACTAGCGGGACCTACGAG.

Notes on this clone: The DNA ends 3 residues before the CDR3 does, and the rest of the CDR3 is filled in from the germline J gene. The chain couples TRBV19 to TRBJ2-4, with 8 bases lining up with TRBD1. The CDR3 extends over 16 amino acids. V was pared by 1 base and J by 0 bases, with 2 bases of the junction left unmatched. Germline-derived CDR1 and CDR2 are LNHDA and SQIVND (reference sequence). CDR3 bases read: TGTGCCAGTAGTATAGGGACAGGGCTAGCCAAAAACATT. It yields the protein CASSIGTGLAKNI. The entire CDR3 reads CASSIGTGLAKNIQYF.

CDR3 in amino acids: CASSPGQGVEGYTF. The CDR3 DNA, read in part, is TGTGCCAGCTCACCGGGACAGGGAGTTGAGGGC. The chain couples TRBV18 to TRBJ1-2, with 9 bases lining up with TRBD1. The read finishes 3 residues shy of the CDR3 end, and the germline J gene is used to complete it. The CDR3 extends over 14 amino acids. Germline CDR1 reads KGHSH; CDR2 reads LQKENI.

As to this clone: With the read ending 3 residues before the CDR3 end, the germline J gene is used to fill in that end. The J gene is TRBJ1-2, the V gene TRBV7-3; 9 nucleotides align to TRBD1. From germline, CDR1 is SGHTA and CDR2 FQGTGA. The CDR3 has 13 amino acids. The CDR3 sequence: CASSDRGDKGYTF. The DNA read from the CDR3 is TGTGCCAGCAGCGACAGGGGGGATAAAGGC.